These 6 T cell receptor beta chains were sequenced from one sample in a study of identical twins. TCRdb ran MiXCR on the 5' RACE reads and lists one entry per CDR3 protein. This sample carries hundreds of thousands of distinct CDR3 sequences, approximately 13% of them seen once, and the ten largest clones take 1.5% to 2%. This same sample was also taken into another study, of yellow fever vaccine responses in identical twins.

Sequenced sample: PBMCs. The receptors originated from a woman aged 18 to 35 in good health.

This clonotype came up many times. This chain links TRBV14 with TRBJ2-7, with 9 bases fitting TRBD2. V dropped 0 bases and J dropped 1; count of bases not matched to a gene: 1. CDR1 and CDR2 (germline): SGHDN, FVKESK. The CDR3 consists of 15 residues. CDR3: CASSQDSGSSYEQYF. In DNA form, the CDR3 reads TGTGCCAGCAGCCAAGATAGCGGGAGTTCCTACGAGCAGTACTTC.

The table lists this clonotype with many counts. The rearrangement joins TRBV2 to TRBJ2-1, with TRBD2 as a possible D gene (5 bases). The length of the CDR3 is 11 residues. Trimming cost V 3 bases and J 9 bases, with 6 bases left between them. The germline V gene encodes CDR1 SNHLY and CDR2 FYNNEI. The CDR3 DNA sequence: TGTGCCAGCAGTGAGGAGGTTGAGCAGTTCTTC. This translates into CASSEEVEQFF.

In this sample, this clonotype turned up a few times. Sequence at one end of the junction differs from germline and may be a read error. The chain carries TRBV10-1 and TRBJ2-7; D is tentatively TRBD1 or TRBD2 (5 bases each). In germline, CDR1 is WNHNN, CDR2 SYGVQD (reference sequence). The CDR3 extends over 11 amino acids. This chain's CDR3 is CASSDRDACGF. The CDR3 DNA is TGCGCCAGCAGTGACCGGGACGCTTGTGGCTTC.

This chain joins TRBV20-1 and TRBJ1-2, with D possibly TRBD1 on 6 matching bases. This CDR3 has 12 amino acids. Germline V gene lookup returns CDR1 DFQATT and CDR2 SNEGSKA (reference sequence). CDR3 sequence (DNA): TGCAGGCCCGGGGGCAGAAACTATGGCTACACCTTC. Translated: CRPGGRNYGYTF.

This clonotype was counted at least ten times. The chain links TRBV12-3 or TRBV12-4 to TRBJ1-2; no clear D gene. Trimming shortened V by 6 bases and J by 8 bases, and 16 bases separated the two germline ends. This CDR3 has 13 amino acids. The CDR3 reads CASSQRGRGGYTF. In nucleotides, the CDR3 is TGTGCCAGCAGCCAGAGAGGGAGAGGAGGCTACACCTTC.

This clonotype was counted many times. This chain links TRBV3-1 with TRBJ1-1; 12 nucleotides align to TRBD1. Germline V gives CDR1 LGHDT, CDR2 YNNKEL (reference sequence). The CDR3 loop spans 13 amino acids. V trimming: 7 bases; J trimming: 11 bases; junction bases outside the gene matches: 8. In DNA form, the CDR3 reads TGTGCCAGCACCCGGGGACAGGGGGCTAGGGCTTTCTTT. Its translation: CASTRGQGARAFF.